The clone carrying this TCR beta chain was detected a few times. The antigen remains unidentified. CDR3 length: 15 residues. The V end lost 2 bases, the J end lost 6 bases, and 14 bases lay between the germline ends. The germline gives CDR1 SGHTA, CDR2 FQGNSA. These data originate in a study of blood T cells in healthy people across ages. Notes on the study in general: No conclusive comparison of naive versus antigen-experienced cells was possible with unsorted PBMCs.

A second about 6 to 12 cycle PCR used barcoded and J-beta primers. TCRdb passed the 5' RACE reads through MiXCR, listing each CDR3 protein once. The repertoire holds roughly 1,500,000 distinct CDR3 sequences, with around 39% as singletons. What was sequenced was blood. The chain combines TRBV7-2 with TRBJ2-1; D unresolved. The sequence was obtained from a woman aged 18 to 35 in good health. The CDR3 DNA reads TGTGCCAGCAGCTTAAGTTGGCCGTACGGCAATGAGCAGTTCTTC. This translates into CASSLSWPYGNEQFF.